This paragraph reports one TCR beta chain. It lacks a known antigen. Base qualities were left out, and no much larger clone turns up one base away. Reading the label with the study, this specimen's time point is: baseline before first vaccination. Samples from vaccinated people were obtained from the UK trials COV001 and COV002, which included a single-blind randomized controlled phase 2/3 trial of AZD1222 (ChAdOx1 nCoV-19) in healthy adults. Trial participant PBMC samples were collected at day 0 and day 28 after the second dose for TCRbeta chain sequencing. The sample comes from a study of T cell responses to AZD1222 COVID-19 vaccine (TCRdb year 2021). With regard to the full study: AZD1222 recipients whose second dose came at about 4 weeks and those whose second dose came at about 12 weeks were combined into one group, since spike-specific TCR depth and breadth did not differ between the two schedules. TCR sequencing covered some 240 trial participants: approximately 200 given two doses of AZD1222 and around 26 given two doses of MenACWY control vaccine. Enrollment into the trials was organized by age into subgroups of 18-55, 56-69 and 70-plus years, and those subgroups contained roughly 140, 27 and 60 TCR-sequenced participants, respectively.

The paper as a whole reports these results and caveats: In the small 56-69-year group, the increase in depth fell short of significance, most likely because of low power. Because no day 14 peak-response samples were available, the repertoires could be characterized only after the peak T cell response. After two AZD1222 doses, both the breadth and the depth of spike-specific TCRs were significantly higher than at day 0 and than in MenACWY recipients. Conclusions about previously exposed vaccinees were limited because only six AZD1222 recipients were SARS-CoV-2 seropositive at baseline. The vaccine-associated CD4 TCRs covered the entire spike protein, and the dominant responses fell in regions 160-218 and 743-854. Nearly half of unique spike-specific TCRs reportedly recognized epitopes outside regions mutated in the B.1.351 and B.1.1.7 variants. Participants were mostly white British and included more females than males, and it was suggested by the authors that clonal diversity may have been underestimated.

Taken from cysteine to phenylalanine, the CDR3 has 14 residues. Just CDR3 DNA is preserved here, 42 bases in frame from base 1. V was cut back by 3 bases and J by 4 bases, leaving a gap of 10 bases between them. As encoded in the germline V gene, CDR1 is MDHEN while CDR2 is SYDVKM. The CDR3 regions of human TCRbeta chains were analyzed by immunosequencing. The paper's processing steps were these. Repertoire TCRs were checked for matches against a reference library of SARS-CoV-2-specific TCRs that had been generated using the MIRA antigen-specificity platform. Breadth was defined as the fraction of unique TCRs that were SARS-CoV-2-associated, and depth was defined as the fraction of total T cells that were SARS-CoV-2-associated. Using the MIRA data, each spike-specific TCR was assigned both to the spike region to which the TCR was reactive and to a CD4 or CD8 class. Log10-transformed breadth and depth values were compared by one-way ANOVA with Sidak's multiple comparisons tests. TCRdb mirrors the immuneACCESS table, restricted to in-frame sequences. Some clones are absent from its copies; in checked studies, under half trace to an unresolved V gene, and the reason for the others is unknown. V, J and clone size derive from that table, while D and trimming were established from the DNA sequence. In all, the sample holds 130,000 to 150,000 clones, and under 95% of those were seen once. The ten top clones hold under 2% of the sample.

The material was peripheral blood, obtained on day 0 of AZD1222 vaccination. The sequence came from an adult in good health. The sequence joins TRBV28 to TRBJ1-5, with TRBD1 tentatively as D gene (5 bases match). The nucleotides read TGTGCCAGCAGTTTGGCAGGGCCTAATCAGCCCCAGCATTTT. Translated, this is CASSLAGPNQPQHF.